Listed below are T cell receptor beta chains from one sample, sequenced in a study of CD8 T cells in ankylosing spondylitis. Each CDR3 protein is one row after TCRdb ran MiXCR on the 5' RACE reads. The sample lists approximately 220,000 distinct CDR3 sequences; approximately 10% were seen once. The sequenced sample was blood, either unsorted or a sorted T cell fraction (not recorded which). The receptors were sampled from a male donor with ankylosing spondylitis or in good health (not recorded which). CDR3s include the opening cysteine and the closing phenylalanine or tryptophan. Each record gives: CDR3 length, J gene, D gene, V gene, clone size, CDR3 protein, CDR3 DNA. A D gene is named only where the DNA matches it firmly. Clone size appears in some rows only: once, few, many, or a class for an expanded clone.

CDR3 length: 13
J gene: TRBJ1-2
D gene: NA
V gene: TRBV5-1
clone size: many
CDR3 protein: CASSSEGGNGYTF
CDR3 DNA: TGCGCCAGCAGCTCCGAAGGGGGTAATGGCTACACCTTC

CDR3 length: 13
J gene: TRBJ2-3
D gene: NA
V gene: TRBV5-5
clone size: many
CDR3 protein: CASSVESGQRQYF
CDR3 DNA: TGTGCCAGCAGCGTGGAGTCAGGTCAGAGGCAGTATTTT

CDR3 length: 13
J gene: TRBJ2-2
D gene: NA
V gene: TRBV12-3/TRBV12-4
clone size: few
CDR3 protein: CASSTTSPGELFF
CDR3 DNA: TGTGCCAGCAGTACAACTAGCCCCGGGGAGCTGTTTTTT

CDR3 length: 16
J gene: TRBJ2-1
D gene: NA
V gene: TRBV4-1
clone size: NA
CDR3 protein: CASSQDWGGAYNEQFF
CDR3 DNA: TGCGCCAGCAGCCAAGATTGGGGGGGGGCGTACAATGAGCAGTTCTTC

CDR3 length: 15
J gene: TRBJ1-1
D gene: TRBD1
V gene: TRBV5-1
clone size: many
CDR3 protein: CASSSSGTGNTEAFF
CDR3 DNA: TGCGCCAGCAGCAGTTCCGGGACAGGGAACACTGAAGCTTTCTTT

CDR3 length: 16
J gene: TRBJ1-3
D gene: NA
V gene: TRBV9
clone size: many
CDR3 protein: CASSDTGTFSGNTIYF
CDR3 DNA: TGTGCCAGCAGCGACACAGGGACGTTTTCCGGAAACACCATATATTTT

CDR3 length: 15
J gene: TRBJ2-5
D gene: NA
V gene: TRBV7-9
clone size: NA
CDR3 protein: CASSFRGQSGETQYF
CDR3 DNA: TGTGCCAGCAGCTTCCGAGGACAATCAGGAGAGACCCAGTACTTC

CDR3 length: 13
J gene: TRBJ2-3
D gene: NA
V gene: TRBV3-1
clone size: many
CDR3 protein: CASRDTYTDTQYF
CDR3 DNA: TGTGCCAGCCGGGACACCTACACAGATACGCAGTATTTT

CDR3 length: 12
J gene: TRBJ1-2
D gene: NA
V gene: TRBV7-9
clone size: many
CDR3 protein: CASKGGGLGYTF
CDR3 DNA: TGTGCCAGTAAAGGAGGAGGGCTTGGCTACACCTTC

CDR3 length: 14
J gene: TRBJ1-1
D gene: NA
V gene: TRBV5-1
clone size: many
CDR3 protein: CASSKDSVENEAFF
CDR3 DNA: TGCGCCAGCAGCAAGGACAGTGTGGAGAATGAAGCTTTCTTT

CDR3 length: 18
J gene: TRBJ2-7
D gene: TRBD2
V gene: TRBV11-2
clone size: many
CDR3 protein: CASSLGVGGREVAYEQYF
CDR3 DNA: TGTGCCAGCAGCTTAGGAGTGGGGGGGAGGGAGGTTGCCTACGAGCAGTACTTC

CDR3 length: 15
J gene: TRBJ2-3
D gene: NA
V gene: TRBV6-2/TRBV6-3
clone size: NA
CDR3 protein: CASSYDETLGDTQYF
CDR3 DNA: TGTGCCAGCAGTTACGACGAGACGTTGGGGGATACGCAGTATTTT

CDR3 length: 16
J gene: TRBJ2-5
D gene: TRBD2
V gene: TRBV7-9
clone size: NA
CDR3 protein: CASSPTRTSGAETQYF
CDR3 DNA: TGTGCCAGCAGTCCCACCCGGACTAGCGGGGCGGAGACCCAGTACTTC

CDR3 length: 14
J gene: TRBJ2-7
D gene: NA
V gene: TRBV6-2/TRBV6-3
clone size: many
CDR3 protein: CASSYAPPDVEQYF
CDR3 DNA: TGTGCCAGCAGTTACGCCCCCCCGGACGTCGAGCAGTACTTC

CDR3 length: 14
J gene: TRBJ1-4
D gene: NA
V gene: TRBV20-1
clone size: few
CDR3 protein: CSARGAGRREKLFF
CDR3 DNA: TGCAGTGCTAGAGGCGCGGGCCGGCGGGAAAAACTGTTTTTT